This T cell receptor beta chain emerged from a study of Graves' ophthalmopathy and Graves' hyperthyroidism. About the research overall: The study drew peripheral blood at initial diagnosis, before any treatment.

V lost 4 bases to trimming and J lost 0 bases, with 12 bases between them. CDR3 size: 15 residues. CDR3 regions of TCR beta were amplified from RNA transcripts. A first-round RT-PCR used HTBI primers, followed by a second-round multiplex PCR. One entry per CDR3 protein results from TCRdb running MiXCR on the multiplex PCR reads. This table holds hundreds of thousands of distinct CDR3 sequences, about 46% found once. PBMCs were isolated from an approximately 10 ml sample of fresh peripheral blood. A word on this clonotype: Its antigen is not known.

General study points: The 13-signature model separated ophthalmopathy from stable hyperthyroidism at approximately 91% sensitivity and 80% to 84% specificity.

This receptor was obtained from an adult man with Graves' ophthalmopathy. The sequenced sample was peripheral blood. The rearrangement links TRBV12-3 or TRBV12-4 to TRBJ1-2; D remains unclear. CDR3 region: CASSSGRTANYGYTF. The CDR3 DNA reads TGTGCCAGCAGTTCCGGACGGACCGCTAACTATGGCTACACCTTC.